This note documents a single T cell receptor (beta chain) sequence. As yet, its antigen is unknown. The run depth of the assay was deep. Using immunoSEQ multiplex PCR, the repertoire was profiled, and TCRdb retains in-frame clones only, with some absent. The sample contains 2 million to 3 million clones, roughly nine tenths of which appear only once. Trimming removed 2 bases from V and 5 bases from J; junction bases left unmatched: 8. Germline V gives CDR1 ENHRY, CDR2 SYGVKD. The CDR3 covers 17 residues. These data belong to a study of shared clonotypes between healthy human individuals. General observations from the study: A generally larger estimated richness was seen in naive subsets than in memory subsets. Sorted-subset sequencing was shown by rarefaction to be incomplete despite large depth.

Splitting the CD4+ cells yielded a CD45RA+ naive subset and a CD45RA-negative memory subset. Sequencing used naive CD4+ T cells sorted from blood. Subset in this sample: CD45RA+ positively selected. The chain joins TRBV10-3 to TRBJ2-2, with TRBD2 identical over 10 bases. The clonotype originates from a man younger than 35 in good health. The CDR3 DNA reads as TGTGCCATCAGTGAGGCTAGCGGGGGTCAGGGAACCGGGGAGCTGTTTTTT. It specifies CAISEASGGQGTGELFF.